The following is a T cell receptor beta chain sequence with its context. What it recognizes is unknown. Libraries were prepared by immunoSEQ multiplex PCR; TCRdb keeps only in-frame clonotypes and omits some of them. The sample lists tens of thousands of clones, approximately 86% occurring once. These data belong to a study of OX40 agonist ivuxolimab in advanced cancers. The overall study: At 65% to 90% male, the cohort had a mean age of 60 years, ranging from about 20 to 79. Prior anti-PD-1, anti-PD-L1 or anti-CTLA-4 therapy was allowed; 40% to 50% had some. General study points: CD4+ T cells averaged fewer expanded clones than CD8+ T cells.

Looked up from germline, CDR1 is SGHNT and CDR2 is YYREEE (reference sequence). The CDR3 extends over 15 amino acids. Trimming removed 0 bases at V and 10 bases at J, with 18 bases between. The chain joins TRBV5-4 to TRBJ2-3; TRBD2 is a possible D gene (6 bases). The specimen was CD4+ or CD8+ T cells sorted from blood, collected in a trial of the OX40 agonist ivuxolimab. This clonotype originated in an adult with an advanced solid tumor such as melanoma, head and neck, liver or kidney cancer. CDR3 sequence (DNA): TGTGCCAGCAGCTTGGCCTTCTACCCTAGCGAAGCGCAGTATTTT. Protein: CASSLAFYPSEAQYF.